What follows are 26 T cell receptor beta chains derived from one specimen sequenced in a study of OX40 agonist ivuxolimab in advanced cancers. Repertoires were generated with immunoSEQ multiplex PCR, while TCRdb's copy carries only in-frame clones and drops some. This table holds about 80,000 clones, around 85% found once. The sample consisted of CD4+ or CD8+ T cells sorted from blood, taken in a trial of the OX40 agonist ivuxolimab. These receptors all come from an adult with an advanced solid tumor such as melanoma, head and neck, liver or kidney cancer.

This chain links TRBV6-1 with TRBJ2-5; D remains ambiguous. Between the trimmed V and J ends, which lost 7 bases and 3 bases, there was a span of 6 bases. This CDR3 is built from 11 residues. CDR1 is MNHNS and CDR2 is SASEGT in the germline V gene. The CDR3 DNA follows: TGTGCCAGCAAAAGGGAAGAGACCCAGTACTTC. Its translation is CASKREETQYF.

The genes are TRBV7-9 and TRBJ2-1, with 7 bases lining up with TRBD2. V was pared by 3 bases and J by 4 bases, with 12 bases of the junction left unmatched. Germline values: CDR1 SEHNR, CDR2 FQNEAQ (reference sequence). The CDR3 is made up of 17 amino acids. CDR3 sequence: CASSFQGGSYGYNEQFF. CDR3 in DNA: TGTGCCAGCAGCTTTCAAGGCGGGAGTTACGGATACAATGAGCAGTTCTTC.

The chain is built from TRBV4-3 and TRBJ1-1, with a weak D call TRBD1 (5 bases). CDR1 LGHNA and CDR2 YSLEER come from the germline V gene. This CDR3 is 13 amino acids long. V gave up 6 bases and J gave up 1 base, with 9 bases separating them. This chain's CDR3 is CASREGPNTEAFF. CDR3 in DNA: TGCGCCAGCAGGGAGGGGCCGAACACTGAAGCTTTCTTT.

The chain recombines TRBV6-5 with TRBJ1-3; tentatively, D is TRBD1 (5 bases). This CDR3 has 15 residues. In germline, CDR1 is MNHEY, CDR2 SVGAGI. Trimming took 9 bases from V and 0 from J, leaving 15 bases between them. CDR3 sequence: CASSSTGSSGNTIYF. DNA for the CDR3: TGTGCCAGTTCCTCTACAGGTTCCTCTGGAAACACCATATATTTT.

This clone was detected only a few times. V and J are TRBV6-6 and TRBJ2-7; 7 bases line up with TRBD2. V gave up 9 bases and J gave up 5 bases; unmatched junction bases: 7. From germline, CDR1 is MNHNY and CDR2 SVGAGI (reference sequence). CDR3 length: 12 residues. The CDR3 reads CASVGRSNEQYF. The DNA for the CDR3 is TGTGCCAGTGTCGGGAGGAGCAACGAGCAGTACTTC.

The V and J genes are TRBV19 and TRBJ1-2; a possible D gene is TRBD1 (6 bases). Germline CDR1 is LNHDA and CDR2 is SQIVND (reference sequence). Trimming stripped 4 bases from V and 8 bases from J, with 20 bases between. This CDR3 has 15 residues. The CDR3 nucleotides read TGTGCCAGTAGTAGGACAGACTACCGGCAGGGCGGCTACACCTTC. This gives the protein CASSRTDYRQGGYTF. Looking up the rest from reference TRBV19 and TRBJ1-2 gives the full variable domain: DGGITQSPKYLFRKEGQNVTLSCEQNLNHDAMYWYRQDPGQGLRLIYYSQIVNDFQKGDIAEGYSVSREKKESFPLTVTSAQKNPTAFYLCASSRTDYRQGGYTFGSGTRLTVV.

The chain recombines TRBV5-4 with TRBJ1-1; maybe TRBD1 (5 bases). The CDR3 extends over 14 amino acids. V was cut by 2 bases and J by 7 bases, with 15 bases left in between. CDR1 and CDR2 (germline): SGHNT, YYREEE (reference sequence). The chain's CDR3 is CASSLGTGGVEAFF. The CDR3 bases are TGTGCCAGCAGCTTAGGGACGGGAGGGGTTGAAGCTTTCTTT.

The chain is built from TRBV5-4 and TRBJ1-3; D gene ambiguous. The length of the CDR3 is 16 residues. Between the trimmed V and J ends, which lost 0 bases and 0 bases, there was a span of 10 bases. CDR1 and CDR2 from the germline V gene are SGHNT and YYREEE (reference sequence). CDR3 region: CASSLGPTSSGNTIYF. CDR3 nucleotide sequence: TGTGCCAGCAGCTTGGGACCGACAAGCTCTGGAAACACCATATATTTT.

This chain connects TRBV6-1 to TRBJ2-7, with 9 bases matching TRBD1. Germline CDR1 MNHNS, CDR2 SASEGT. The CDR3 spans 14 residues. V lost 10 bases, J lost 6 bases, and 13 bases stayed unmatched. The CDR3 reads CAITSGTGRSEQYF. As DNA, the CDR3 is TGTGCCATTACAAGTGGGACAGGGCGAAGCGAGCAGTACTTC.

The sample holds a few counts of this clone. The rearrangement links TRBV18 to TRBJ1-2, with TRBD1 as a possible D gene (5 bases). Trimming stripped 3 bases from V and 4 bases from J, with 15 bases between. CDR1 is KGHSH, CDR2 LQKENI, per germline. This CDR3 spans 15 amino acids. The CDR3 here is CASSPQEGTSYGYTF. The CDR3 DNA reads TGTGCCAGCTCACCGCAGGAGGGGACTTCCTATGGCTACACCTTC.

The rearrangement links TRBV7-9 to TRBJ2-2; no clear D gene. Trimming cost V 4 bases and J 4 bases, with 7 bases left between them. This CDR3 region has 13 residues. CDR1 is SEHNR and CDR2 is FQNEAQ in the germline V gene (reference sequence). CDR3 sequence: CASSWTTTGELFF. CDR3 bases: TGTGCCAGCAGCTGGACCACCACCGGGGAGCTGTTTTTT.

The chain carries TRBV6-5 and TRBJ2-7; 9 positions match TRBD1. This CDR3 is built from 15 residues. J gave up 2 bases and V 5 bases, and 7 bases lay outside the gene matches. CDR1 is MNHEY and CDR2 is SVGAGI in the germline V gene. This CDR3 is CASSKKGQGTYEQYF. CDR3 sequence (DNA): TGTGCCAGCAGTAAGAAGGGACAGGGTACCTACGAGCAGTACTTC.

The rearrangement joins TRBV7-2 to TRBJ2-3; 9 nucleotides line up with TRBD2. Germline V lookup: CDR1 SGHTA, CDR2 FQGNSA. The CDR3 has 16 residues. V shed 0 bases and J 6 bases; nucleotides not matched to a gene: 7. The CDR3 region is CASSLARLADGDTQYF. The CDR3 bases are TGTGCCAGCAGCTTAGCCCGACTAGCGGATGGGGATACGCAGTATTTT.

The rearrangement joins TRBV7-7 to TRBJ2-2; 9 nucleotides agree with TRBD2. The J segment lost 0 bases and the V segment lost 1 base, leaving 3 bases of the junction unmatched. CDR1 is SSHAT, CDR2 FNYEAQ, per germline (reference sequence). The CDR3 is made up of 17 amino acids. CDR3 sequence: CASSLDLAGANTGELFF. CDR3 coding DNA: TGTGCCAGCAGCTTAGACTTAGCGGGGGCGAACACCGGGGAGCTGTTTTTT.

The V and J genes are TRBV6-6 and TRBJ1-4, with 9 bases fitting TRBD1. There are 16 residues in the CDR3. Trimming at V came to 5 bases and at J to 7 bases, leaving 11 bases not matched to a gene. In germline, CDR1 is MNHNY, CDR2 SVGAGI (reference sequence). CDR3 amino acids: CASSPGTGLSVEKLFF. CDR3 DNA sequence: TGTGCCAGCAGTCCCGGGACAGGGCTATCGGTTGAAAAACTGTTTTTT.

This chain links TRBV7-9 with TRBJ2-2; TRBD1 matches 7 bases. This CDR3 is 15 amino acids long. V shed 2 bases and J 0 bases; nucleotides not matched to a gene: 0. Germline CDR1 reads SEHNR; CDR2 reads FQNEAQ (reference sequence). CDR3 loop: CASSLTGANTGELFF. The CDR3 bases are TGTGCCAGCAGCTTAACAGGGGCGAACACCGGGGAGCTGTTTTTT.

This clone was detected a few times. The rearrangement links TRBV7-2 to TRBJ2-7; possible D gene TRBD2, 6 bases. The V end lost 5 bases, the J end lost 6 bases, and 11 bases lay between the germline ends. CDR3 length equals 12 residues. Per germline, CDR1 SGHTA and CDR2 FQGNSA. Written as DNA, the CDR3 is TGTGCCAGCAGCCCTAGCGCGTCCGAGCAGTACTTC. Amino acids: CASSPSASEQYF.

The rearrangement joins TRBV30 to TRBJ2-7, with TRBD1 matching 11 bases. The CDR3 has 13 amino acids. Germline V gene data show CDR1 as GTSNPN and CDR2 as SVGIG (reference sequence). Unmatched junction bases numbered 4, after V lost 5 bases and J lost 4 bases. CDR3 DNA: TGTGCCTGGTCCCGGGACAGGGGGTACGAGCAGTACTTC. Protein product: CAWSRDRGYEQYF.

This rearrangement joins TRBV7-9 to TRBJ2-7; TRBD1 matches 8 bases. CDR1 is SEHNR, CDR2 FQNEAQ, per germline (reference sequence). Trimming cost V 5 bases and J 4 bases; bases outside gene matches: 7. CDR3 length: 14 residues. DNA of the CDR3: TGTGCCAGCAGCCTCTGGGACAGGAGTTACGAGCAGTACTTC. It translates to CASSLWDRSYEQYF.

Notes on this clone: Other nucleotide sequences from this sample produce the same CDR3. The rearrangement joins TRBV11-2 to TRBJ2-1; 7 positions match TRBD2. From germline, CDR1 is SGHAT and CDR2 FQNNGV. V shed 5 bases and J 8 bases; nucleotides not matched to a gene: 15. The CDR3 has 16 residues. The CDR3 DNA reads as TGTGCCAGCAGCCACACTCAGGCGGGAGCGTACGATGAGCAGTTCTTC. Translated: CASSHTQAGAYDEQFF. Filled out from reference TRBV11-2 and TRBJ2-1, the complete variable domain reads EAGVAQSPRYKIIEKRQSVAFWCNPISGHATLYWYQQILGQGPKLLIQFQNNGVVDDSQLPKDRFSAERLKGVDSTLKIQPAKLEDSAVYLCASSHTQAGAYDEQFFGPGTRLTVL.

This rearrangement joins TRBV7-2 to TRBJ2-6, with TRBD2 matching over 7 bases. Per the germline V gene, CDR1 is SGHTA and CDR2 is FQGNSA. With 0 bases clipped from V and 8 bases from J, the junction kept 13 bases outside the gene matches. This CDR3 comprises 18 residues. CDR3 nucleotide sequence: TGTGCCAGCAGCTTAGCGGGGGGGAGCAGGGCGGCGACCAACGTCCTGACTTTC. Encoded protein: CASSLAGGSRAATNVLTF. The complete variable domain, with remaining parts taken from reference TRBV7-2 and TRBJ2-6, reads GAGVSQSPSNKVTEKGKDVELRCDPISGHTALYWYRQSLGQGLEFLIYFQGNSAPDKSGLPSDRFSAERTGGSVSTLTIQRTQQEDSAVYLCASSLAGGSRAATNVLTFGAGSRLTVL.

This clone was observed a few times. The rearrangement links TRBV11-2 to TRBJ2-1; D tentatively reads TRBD1 or TRBD2 (5 bases each). This CDR3 contains 15 residues. Looked up from germline, CDR1 is SGHAT and CDR2 is FQNNGV. Trimming removed 1 base from V and 3 bases from J, with 10 bases in between. CDR3 in amino acids: CASSLVSGLYNEQFF. The CDR3 nucleotides read TGTGCCAGCAGCTTAGTATCGGGGCTCTACAATGAGCAGTTCTTC.

In nucleotides, the CDR3 is TGTGCCAGCTCACCAGACAGCTTCAACTATGGCTACACCTTC. Its translation is CASSPDSFNYGYTF. The J gene is TRBJ1-2, the V gene TRBV18, with D perhaps matching TRBD1 (5 bases). V was trimmed by 2 bases and J by 2 bases, leaving 9 bases between them. CDR3 length: 14 amino acids. The germline V gene encodes CDR1 KGHSH and CDR2 LQKENI.

CDR3 DNA sequence: TGTGCCAGCAGCTTACAGCGCGGGCTCGAGCAGTTCTTC. It encodes CASSLQRGLEQFF. This chain uses TRBV7-2 with TRBJ2-1; perhaps TRBD2 as D (5 bases). Germline lookup yields CDR1 SGHTA and CDR2 FQGNSA. V was trimmed by 2 bases and J by 10 bases, leaving 12 bases between them. The CDR3 spans 13 residues. Based on the CDR3 plus reference TRBV7-2 and TRBJ2-1, the full variable domain is GAGVSQSPSNKVTEKGKDVELRCDPISGHTALYWYRQSLGQGLEFLIYFQGNSAPDKSGLPSDRFSAERTGGSVSTLTIQRTQQEDSAVYLCASSLQRGLEQFFGPGTRLTVL.

The chain recombines TRBV11-2 with TRBJ2-7; TRBD2 matches at 12 bases. Trimming cost V 0 bases and J 0 bases; bases outside gene matches: 3. Germline CDR1 and CDR2: SGHAT and FQNNGV. This CDR3 region has 17 residues. This CDR3 is CASSLDTSGGLSYEQYF. As DNA, the CDR3 is TGTGCCAGCAGCTTAGATACTAGCGGGGGGCTCTCCTACGAGCAGTACTTC.

J is TRBJ2-1 and V is TRBV9; the D is unclear. The ends were cut back, 4 bases at V and 3 bases at J, with 11 bases in the middle. This CDR3 region has 14 residues. Germline CDR1 and CDR2: SGDLS and YYNGEE. CDR3 in DNA: TGTGCCAGCAGCATAAGTGGGGACTACAATGAGCAGTTCTTC. Its translation: CASSISGDYNEQFF.